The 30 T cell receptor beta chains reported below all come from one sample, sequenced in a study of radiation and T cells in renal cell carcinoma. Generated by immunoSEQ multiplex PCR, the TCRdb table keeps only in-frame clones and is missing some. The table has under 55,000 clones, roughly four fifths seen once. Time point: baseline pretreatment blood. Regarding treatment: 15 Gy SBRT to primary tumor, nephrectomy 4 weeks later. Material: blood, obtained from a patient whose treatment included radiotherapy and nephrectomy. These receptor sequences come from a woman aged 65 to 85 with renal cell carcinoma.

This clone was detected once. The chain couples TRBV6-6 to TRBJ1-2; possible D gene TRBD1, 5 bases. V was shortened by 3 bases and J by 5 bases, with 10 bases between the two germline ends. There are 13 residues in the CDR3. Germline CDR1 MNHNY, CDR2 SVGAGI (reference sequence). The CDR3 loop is CASSYGGDYGYTF. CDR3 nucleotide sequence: TGTGCCAGCAGTTATGGGGGAGATTATGGCTACACCTTC.

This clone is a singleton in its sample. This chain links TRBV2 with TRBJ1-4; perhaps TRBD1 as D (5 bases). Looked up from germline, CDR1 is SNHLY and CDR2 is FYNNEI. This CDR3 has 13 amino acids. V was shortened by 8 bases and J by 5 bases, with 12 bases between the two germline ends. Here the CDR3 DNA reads TGTGCCAGCCAGGTACAGGAAAATGAAAAACTGTTTTTT. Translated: CASQVQENEKLFF.

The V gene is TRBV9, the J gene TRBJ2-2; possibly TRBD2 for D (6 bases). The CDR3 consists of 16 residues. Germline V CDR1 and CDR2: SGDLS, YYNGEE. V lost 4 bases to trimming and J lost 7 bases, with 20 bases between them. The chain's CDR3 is CASSTPAGSGGGELFF. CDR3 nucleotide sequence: TGTGCCAGCAGCACACCGGCGGGGTCTGGTGGCGGGGAGCTGTTTTTT.

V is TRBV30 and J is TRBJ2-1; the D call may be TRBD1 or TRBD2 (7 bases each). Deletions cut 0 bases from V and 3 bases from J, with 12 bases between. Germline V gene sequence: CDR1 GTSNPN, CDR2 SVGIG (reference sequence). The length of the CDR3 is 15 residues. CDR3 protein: CAWSVGRGGYNEQFF. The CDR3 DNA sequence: TGTGCCTGGAGTGTCGGCAGGGGGGGCTACAATGAGCAGTTCTTC.

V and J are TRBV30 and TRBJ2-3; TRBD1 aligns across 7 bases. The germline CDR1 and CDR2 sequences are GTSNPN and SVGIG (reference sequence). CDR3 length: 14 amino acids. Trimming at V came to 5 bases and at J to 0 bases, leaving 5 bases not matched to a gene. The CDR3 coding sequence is TGTGCCTGGGCTCCGGGACAGAGCACAGATACGCAGTATTTT. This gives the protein CAWAPGQSTDTQYF.

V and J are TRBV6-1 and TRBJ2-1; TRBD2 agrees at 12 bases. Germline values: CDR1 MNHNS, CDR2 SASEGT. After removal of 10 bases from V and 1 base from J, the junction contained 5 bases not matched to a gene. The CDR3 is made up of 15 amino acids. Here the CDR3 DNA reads TGTGCCACCCCACTAGCGGGAGGATCCTACAATGAGCAGTTCTTC. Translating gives CATPLAGGSYNEQFF.

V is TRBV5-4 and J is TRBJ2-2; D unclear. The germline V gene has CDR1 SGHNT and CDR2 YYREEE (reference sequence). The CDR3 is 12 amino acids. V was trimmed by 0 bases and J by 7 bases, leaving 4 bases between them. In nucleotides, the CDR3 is TGTGCCAGCAGCTTGGAAGTCGGGGAGCTGTTTTTT. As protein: CASSLEVGELFF.

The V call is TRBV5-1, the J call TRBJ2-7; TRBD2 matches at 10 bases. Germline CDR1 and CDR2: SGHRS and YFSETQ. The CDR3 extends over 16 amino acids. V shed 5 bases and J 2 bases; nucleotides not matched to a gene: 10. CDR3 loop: CASRPGASGGTYEQYF. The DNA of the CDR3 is TGCGCCAGCAGGCCGGGGGCTAGCGGGGGCACCTACGAGCAGTACTTC.

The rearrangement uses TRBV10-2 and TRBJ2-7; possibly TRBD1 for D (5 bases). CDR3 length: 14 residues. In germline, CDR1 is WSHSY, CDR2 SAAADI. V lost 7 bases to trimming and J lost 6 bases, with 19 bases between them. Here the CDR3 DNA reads TGCGCCAGCATGGAGCAGGGCGTCAAGGGCGAGCAGTACTTC. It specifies CASMEQGVKGEQYF.

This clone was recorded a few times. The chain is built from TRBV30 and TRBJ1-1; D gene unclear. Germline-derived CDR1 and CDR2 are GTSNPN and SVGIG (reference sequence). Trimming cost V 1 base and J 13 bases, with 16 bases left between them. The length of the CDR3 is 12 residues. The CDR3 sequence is CAWSGSRSPDFF. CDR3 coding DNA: TGTGCCTGGAGTGGATCCAGGAGCCCGGATTTCTTT.

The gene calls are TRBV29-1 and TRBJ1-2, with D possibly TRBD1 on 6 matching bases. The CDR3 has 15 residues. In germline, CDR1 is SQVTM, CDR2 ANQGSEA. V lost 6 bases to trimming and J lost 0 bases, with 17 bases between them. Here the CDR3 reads CSVIPHREPNYGYTF. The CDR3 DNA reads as TGCAGCGTGATTCCTCACAGGGAGCCTAACTATGGCTACACCTTC.

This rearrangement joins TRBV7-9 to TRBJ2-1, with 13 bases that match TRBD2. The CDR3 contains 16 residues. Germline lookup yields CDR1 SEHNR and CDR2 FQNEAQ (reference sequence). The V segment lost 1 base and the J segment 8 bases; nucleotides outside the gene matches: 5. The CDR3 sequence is CASSLGRTSGRDEQFF. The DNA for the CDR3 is TGTGCCAGCAGCTTAGGGCGTACTAGCGGGAGGGATGAGCAGTTCTTC.

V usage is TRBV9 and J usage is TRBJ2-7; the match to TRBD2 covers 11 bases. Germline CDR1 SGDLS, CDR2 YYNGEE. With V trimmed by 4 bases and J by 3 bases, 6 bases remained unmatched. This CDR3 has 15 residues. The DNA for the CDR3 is TGTGCCAGCAGCCGACTGGGACTAGCGGACTACGAGCAGTACTTC. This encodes CASSRLGLADYEQYF.

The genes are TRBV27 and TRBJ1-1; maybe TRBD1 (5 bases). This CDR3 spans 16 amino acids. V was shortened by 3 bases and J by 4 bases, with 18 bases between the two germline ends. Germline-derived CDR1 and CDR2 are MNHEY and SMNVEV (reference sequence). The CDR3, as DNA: TGTGCCAGCAGTTTGGGGCAGGGCCGGGGTCGCACTGAAGCTTTCTTT. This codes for CASSLGQGRGRTEAFF.

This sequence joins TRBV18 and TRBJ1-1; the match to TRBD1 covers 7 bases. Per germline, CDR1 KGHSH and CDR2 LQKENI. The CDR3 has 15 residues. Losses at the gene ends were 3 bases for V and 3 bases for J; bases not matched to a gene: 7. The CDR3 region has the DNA TGTGCCAGCTCACCGGGGACAGAAGGAGACACTGAAGCTTTCTTT. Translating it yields CASSPGTEGDTEAFF.

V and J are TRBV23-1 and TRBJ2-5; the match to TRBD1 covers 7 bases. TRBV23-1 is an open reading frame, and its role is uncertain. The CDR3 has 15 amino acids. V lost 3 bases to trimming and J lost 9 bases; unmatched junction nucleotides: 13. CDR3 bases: TGCGCCAGCAGTCAGAGGACAGGCCCTCCCGACGCCCAGTACTTC. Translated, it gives CASSQRTGPPDAQYF.

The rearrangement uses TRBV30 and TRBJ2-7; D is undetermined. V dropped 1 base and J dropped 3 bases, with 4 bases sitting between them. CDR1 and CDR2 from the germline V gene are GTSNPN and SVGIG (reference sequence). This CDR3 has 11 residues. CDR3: CAWSGVYEQYF. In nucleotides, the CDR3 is TGTGCCTGGAGTGGGGTCTACGAGCAGTACTTC.

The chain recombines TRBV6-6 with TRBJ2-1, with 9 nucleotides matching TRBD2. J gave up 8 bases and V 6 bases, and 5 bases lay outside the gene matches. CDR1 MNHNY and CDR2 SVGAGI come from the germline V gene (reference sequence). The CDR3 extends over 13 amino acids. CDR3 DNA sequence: TGTGCCAGCAGATTGACTAGCGGCGATGAGCAGTTCTTC. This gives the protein CASRLTSGDEQFF.

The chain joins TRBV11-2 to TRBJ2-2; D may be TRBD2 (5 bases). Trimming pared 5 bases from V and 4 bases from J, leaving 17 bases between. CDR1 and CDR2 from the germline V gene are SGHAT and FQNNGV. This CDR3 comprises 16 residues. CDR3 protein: CASSREAELITGELFF. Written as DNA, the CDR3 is TGTGCCAGCAGCAGAGAAGCGGAACTGATCACCGGGGAGCTGTTTTTT.

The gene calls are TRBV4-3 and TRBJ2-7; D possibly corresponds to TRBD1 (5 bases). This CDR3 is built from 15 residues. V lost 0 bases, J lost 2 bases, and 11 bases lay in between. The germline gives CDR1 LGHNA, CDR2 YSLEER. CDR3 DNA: TGCGCCAGCAGCCAAGAAACAGGAGCCGCCTACGAGCAGTACTTC. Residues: CASSQETGAAYEQYF.

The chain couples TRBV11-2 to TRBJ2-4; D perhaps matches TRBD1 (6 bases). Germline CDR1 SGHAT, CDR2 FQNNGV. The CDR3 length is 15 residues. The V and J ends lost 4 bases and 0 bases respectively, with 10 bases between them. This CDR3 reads CASSYGQLAKNIQYF. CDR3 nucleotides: TGTGCCAGCAGCTACGGACAGCTAGCCAAAAACATTCAGTACTTC.

The CDR3: CASSQESSGAYEQYF. CDR3 in DNA: TGCGCCAGCAGCCAAGAGTCTAGCGGAGCCTACGAGCAGTACTTC. V and J are TRBV4-3 and TRBJ2-7; the match to TRBD2 covers 7 bases. This CDR3 has 15 amino acids. Germline lookup yields CDR1 LGHNA and CDR2 YSLEER. J was trimmed by 2 bases and V by 0 bases; bases with no gene match: 4.

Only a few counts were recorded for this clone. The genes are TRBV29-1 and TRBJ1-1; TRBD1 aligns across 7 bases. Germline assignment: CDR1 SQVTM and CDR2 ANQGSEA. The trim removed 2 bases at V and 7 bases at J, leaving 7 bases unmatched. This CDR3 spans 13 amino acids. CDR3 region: CSVEKGAIGEAFF. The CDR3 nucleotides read TGCAGCGTTGAAAAGGGGGCGATCGGTGAAGCTTTCTTT.

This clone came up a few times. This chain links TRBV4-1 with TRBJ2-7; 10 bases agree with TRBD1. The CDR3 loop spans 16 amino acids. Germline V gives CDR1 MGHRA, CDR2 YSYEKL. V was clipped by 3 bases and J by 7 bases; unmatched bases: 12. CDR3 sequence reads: CASSQSGQGMSREQYF. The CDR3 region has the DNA TGCGCCAGCAGCCAGTCGGGACAGGGGATGTCGAGAGAGCAGTACTTC.

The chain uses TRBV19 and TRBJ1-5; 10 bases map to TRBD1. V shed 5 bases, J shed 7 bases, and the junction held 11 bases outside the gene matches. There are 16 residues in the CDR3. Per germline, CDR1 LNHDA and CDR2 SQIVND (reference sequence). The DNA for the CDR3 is TGTGCCAGTAGTCCAGCTTGGACAGGGGGTAAGCAGCCCCAGCATTTT. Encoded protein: CASSPAWTGGKQPQHF.

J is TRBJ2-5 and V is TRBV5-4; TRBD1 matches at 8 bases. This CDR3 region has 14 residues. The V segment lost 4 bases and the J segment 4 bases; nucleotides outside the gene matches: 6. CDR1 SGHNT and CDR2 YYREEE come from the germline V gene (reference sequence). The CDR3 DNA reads TGTGCCAGCAGCCCCGGGACAGGCCCAGAGACCCAGTACTTC. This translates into CASSPGTGPETQYF.

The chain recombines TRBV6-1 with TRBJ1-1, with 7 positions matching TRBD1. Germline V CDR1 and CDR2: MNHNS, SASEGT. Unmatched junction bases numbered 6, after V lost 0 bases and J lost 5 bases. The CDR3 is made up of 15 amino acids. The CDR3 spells CASSEAQDRETEAFF. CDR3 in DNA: TGTGCCAGCAGTGAAGCGCAAGACAGGGAAACTGAAGCTTTCTTT.

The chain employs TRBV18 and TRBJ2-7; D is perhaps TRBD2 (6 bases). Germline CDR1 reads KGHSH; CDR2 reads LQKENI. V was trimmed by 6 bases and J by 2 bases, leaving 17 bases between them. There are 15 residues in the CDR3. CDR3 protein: CASSQRRDRAYEQYF. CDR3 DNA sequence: TGTGCCAGCTCGCAGCGGCGGGACCGTGCCTACGAGCAGTACTTC.

The DNA of the CDR3 is TGTGCCAGTAGTATAATAGGGGGGCACACTGAAGCTTTCTTT. Encoded protein: CASSIIGGHTEAFF. J is TRBJ1-1 and V is TRBV19; maybe TRBD1 (6 bases). Per germline, CDR1 LNHDA and CDR2 SQIVND (reference sequence). The CDR3 runs to 14 residues. Deletions cut 2 bases from V and 3 bases from J, with 10 bases between.

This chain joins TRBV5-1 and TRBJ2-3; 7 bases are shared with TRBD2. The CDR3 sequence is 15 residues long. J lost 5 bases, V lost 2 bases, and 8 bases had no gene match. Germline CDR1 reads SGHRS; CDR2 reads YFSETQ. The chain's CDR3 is CASSFRGVEGDTQYF. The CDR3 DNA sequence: TGCGCCAGCAGCTTCCGGGGGGTAGAGGGAGATACGCAGTATTTT.